These 14 T cell receptor beta chains were all obtained from the same sample, sequenced in a study of neurological immune-mediated disorders. TCRdb ran MiXCR on the 5' RACE reads and lists one entry per CDR3 protein. The sample gives 15,000 or so distinct CDR3 sequences, about 15% of which show up once; approximately 15% is in the top ten. What was sequenced was PBMCs. The receptors originated from a man aged 55-75 years with HTLV-1-associated myelopathy (HAM/TSP).

This clonotype showed up many times. The chain joins TRBV5-5 to TRBJ2-7; D is perhaps TRBD2 (5 bases). Per the germline V gene, CDR1 is SGHKS and CDR2 is YYEKEE (reference sequence). The CDR3 loop spans 15 amino acids. Trimming stripped 0 bases from V and 2 bases from J, with 12 bases between. CDR3 bases: TGTGCCAGCAGCTTGGGGAGTAGCGCAACCTACGAGCAGTACTTC. Translated, it gives CASSLGSSATYEQYF.

This clonotype occurred many times. The chain carries TRBV28 and TRBJ2-7; D is possibly TRBD1 (5 bases). CDR1 and CDR2 (germline): MDHEN, SYDVKM. V was cut by 7 bases and J by 0 bases, with 10 bases left in between. CDR3 size: 13 residues. CDR3 region: CASTTVSSYEQYF. CDR3 bases: TGTGCCAGCACGACAGTGAGCTCCTACGAGCAGTACTTC.

This clonotype appeared many times. This chain links TRBV29-1 with TRBJ2-7, with a possible D match to TRBD2 (7 bases). V was pared by 0 bases and J by 9 bases, with 18 bases between. Germline CDR1 and CDR2: SQVTM and ANQGSEA. The CDR3 is 14 amino acids. This chain's CDR3 is CSVEDAGAGAGQYF. In nucleotides, the CDR3 is TGCAGCGTTGAAGATGCGGGGGCAGGAGCTGGGCAGTACTTC.

With regard to this clonotype: At one boundary the junction diverges from the germline segment, which might be a read error. This chain joins TRBV12-3 or TRBV12-4 and TRBJ2-7; 9 bases are shared with TRBD1. CDR3 size: 13 residues. The CDR3 sequence is CTSSPGTGNEQYF. CDR3 in DNA: TGTACCAGCAGTCCCGGGACAGGGAACGAGCAATACTTC.

This clonotype has a count of ten or more. The rearrangement uses TRBV12-3 or TRBV12-4 and TRBJ1-4, with no clear D. Trimming took off 5 bases at V and 0 bases at J, with 7 bases between the two ends. The CDR3 totals 14 residues. The DNA of the CDR3 is TGTGCCAGCAGTCTGGGGACAACTAATGAAAAACTGTTTTTT. Protein: CASSLGTTNEKLFF.

The chain uses TRBV5-1 and TRBJ2-7, with 8 bases that match TRBD1. The CDR3 consists of 15 residues. Trimming at V came to 0 bases and at J to 0 bases, leaving 2 bases not matched to a gene. Germline CDR1 is SGHRS and CDR2 is YFSETQ. Here the CDR3 reads CASSLGTGSSYEQYF. Written as DNA, the CDR3 is TGCGCCAGCAGCTTGGGGACAGGGAGCTCCTACGAGCAGTACTTC.

This clonotype was counted at least ten times. The chain combines TRBV5-1 with TRBJ1-2, with D unclear. Trimming left V 0 bases short and J 0 bases short, with 9 bases between. CDR1 and CDR2 (germline): SGHRS, YFSETQ. This CDR3 contains 15 residues. The CDR3 protein is CASSLASGANYGYTF. CDR3 DNA sequence: TGCGCCAGCAGCTTGGCCTCAGGTGCTAACTATGGCTACACCTTC.

This clonotype occurred many times. Relative to the germline gene, one junction end is altered; a read error may explain this. V gene TRBV20-1 combines with J gene TRBJ2-7; either TRBD1 or TRBD2 may fit D (5 bases each). CDR1 is DFQATT, CDR2 SNEGSKA, per germline (reference sequence). This CDR3 contains 9 residues. The CDR3 DNA reads as TGCAGTGCTACCCCTCGGGGCTGCTTC. Its protein product is CSATPRGCF.

Comment on this clonotype: This may come from a read error, since a much larger clone is one base off. The chain is built from TRBV20-1 and TRBJ2-1, with D perhaps given as TRBD1 or TRBD2 (5 bases each). The CDR3 consists of 14 residues. V was clipped by 1 base and J by 6 bases, with 13 bases between them. CDR1 DFQATT and CDR2 SNEGSKA come from the germline V gene (reference sequence). CDR3 sequence (DNA): TGCAGTGCTAGAGGGGACCTAGTGGGCAATGAGCAGTTCTTC. It specifies CSARGDLVGNEQFF.

About this clonotype itself: At one of its ends the junction is not consistent with the germline gene, which may arise from a read error. J is TRBJ2-7 and V is TRBV7-7, with 7 bases that match TRBD1. The germline gives CDR1 SSHAT, CDR2 FNYEAQ (reference sequence). The CDR3 is made up of 13 amino acids. CDR3 nucleotide sequence: TGTGCTAGCAGCGCTGGACAGGCAGGCGAGCAGTACTTC. Its protein is CASSAGQAGEQYF.

This clonotype was counted at least ten times. The J gene is TRBJ2-5, the V gene TRBV29-1; 8 bases are a match to TRBD1. Germline assignment: CDR1 SQVTM and CDR2 ANQGSEA. The trim removed 8 bases at V and 4 bases at J, leaving 6 bases unmatched. This CDR3 comprises 12 residues. CDR3 amino acids: CSLKQGGETQYF. Written as DNA, the CDR3 is TGCAGCCTGAAACAGGGGGGAGAGACCCAGTACTTC.

V and J are TRBV7-2 and TRBJ2-7, with TRBD2 matching over 8 bases. CDR1 and CDR2 from the germline V gene are SGHTA and FQGNSA. The CDR3 sequence is 15 residues long. After removal of 3 bases from V and 5 bases from J, the junction contained 9 bases not matched to a gene. The CDR3 bases are TGTACCAGCAGCTTTCGCGGACTAGCAGGCCACGAGCAGTACTTC. Translation gives CTSSFRGLAGHEQYF.

This clonotype was recorded at least ten times. The gene calls are TRBV7-2 and TRBJ1-2; D may be TRBD1 (5 bases). V was shortened by 6 bases and J by 1 base, with 15 bases between the two germline ends. CDR3 length: 15 amino acids. The V gene's germline CDR1 is SGHTA and CDR2 FQGNSA. The CDR3 nucleotides are TGTGCCAGCAGTCGGGCCGGGACGGATAACTATGGCTACACCTTC. This gives the protein CASSRAGTDNYGYTF.

This clonotype came up many times. The genes are TRBV20-1 and TRBJ1-2; D is ambiguous. V was cut by 0 bases and J by 1 base, with 12 bases left in between. Germline CDR1 DFQATT, CDR2 SNEGSKA (reference sequence). The CDR3 has 15 residues. As DNA, the CDR3 is TGCAGTGCTAGAGATCGGGCAGGAATTAACTATGGCTACACCTTC. It translates to CSARDRAGINYGYTF.